Each of the 24 T cell receptor beta chains below was sequenced from the same sample in a study of T-cell reconstitution after alpha-beta-depleted transplantation in children. Unique molecular identifiers featured in how the TCRbeta library was prepared. MiXCR was run by TCRdb on the PCR reads, yielding one entry per CDR3 protein. The data contain approximately 650,000 distinct CDR3 sequences, roughly 14% of them seen just once; the ten biggest clones take up 0.79%. Sequenced material: PBMCs, taken before TCRalphabeta/CD19-depleted stem cell transplant. Receptors originate from a girl aged 2-9 years with congenital amegakaryocytic thrombocytopenia, due to receive a stem cell transplant.

CDR3 residues: CATSWDTEAFF. CDR3 in DNA: TGTGCCACCAGTTGGGACACTGAAGCTTTCTTT. V and J are TRBV15 and TRBJ1-1; D is unclear. Between the trimmed V and J ends, which lost 6 bases and 3 bases, there was a span of 5 bases. Germline CDR1 reads LNHNV; CDR2 reads YYDKDF (reference sequence). CDR3 length: 11 residues.

This clonotype was seen at least ten times. This rearrangement joins TRBV5-1 to TRBJ2-1; TRBD2 matches 8 bases. With V trimmed by 0 bases and J by 7 bases, 9 bases remained unmatched. The length of the CDR3 is 16 residues. Germline values: CDR1 SGHRS, CDR2 YFSETQ. The CDR3 DNA is TGCGCCAGCAGCTTGGGTCGAGCGGGAGTGGCAAATGAGCAGTTCTTC. Its translation is CASSLGRAGVANEQFF.

The CDR3 spells CASSLTLDGSYEQYF. The DNA for the CDR3 is TGTGCCAGCAGTTTAACCCTAGATGGGTCCTACGAGCAGTACTTC. The chain is built from TRBV27 and TRBJ2-7; D not resolved. CDR3 length equals 15 residues. The ends were cut back, 2 bases at V and 1 base at J, with 12 bases in the middle. CDR1 MNHEY and CDR2 SMNVEV come from the germline V gene (reference sequence).

This clonotype was found many times. The V call is TRBV27, the J call TRBJ2-1, with D possibly matching TRBD2 (6 bases). Germline values: CDR1 MNHEY, CDR2 SMNVEV (reference sequence). This CDR3 has 15 amino acids. V gave up 8 bases and J gave up 2 bases, with 16 bases separating them. The CDR3: CASWGDERAYNEQFF. For the CDR3, the DNA is TGTGCCAGCTGGGGGGACGAGCGGGCCTACAATGAGCAGTTCTTC.

This clonotype was seen a few times. This rearrangement joins TRBV12-3 or TRBV12-4 to TRBJ2-5; perhaps TRBD1 as D (7 bases). V dropped 10 bases and J dropped 2 bases, with 20 bases sitting between them. CDR3 length equals 15 residues. In DNA form, the CDR3 reads TGTGCCACCAAAGAAGGCGGGACAGTTCAAGAGACCCAGTACTTC. Translation: CATKEGGTVQETQYF.

This clonotype was seen only a few times. CDR3 sequence reads: CASRLRLAGGPRVTRSSYNEQFF. DNA for the CDR3: TGCGCCAGCAGGCTCCGACTAGCGGGAGGGCCACGTGTTACCCGGAGCTCCTACAATGAGCAGTTCTTC. The V and J genes are TRBV5-1 and TRBJ2-1; TRBD2 matches 14 bases. The CDR3 totals 23 residues. V gave up 5 bases and J gave up 0 bases; unmatched junction bases: 22. The V gene's germline CDR1 is SGHRS and CDR2 YFSETQ.

This chain links TRBV29-1 with TRBJ2-7; D not certain. V was trimmed by 4 bases and J by 1 base, leaving 11 bases between them. Germline CDR1 reads SQVTM; CDR2 reads ANQGSEA. The CDR3 totals 13 residues. The CDR3 loop is CSVGEIGSYEQYF. Here the CDR3 DNA reads TGCAGCGTTGGAGAAATAGGGTCCTACGAGCAGTACTTC.

This clonotype was detected a few times. This chain connects TRBV6-1 to TRBJ2-5; 9 bases are shared with TRBD2. Per germline, CDR1 MNHNS and CDR2 SASEGT. The CDR3 totals 14 residues. J gave up 2 bases and V 7 bases, and 5 bases lay outside the gene matches. DNA for the CDR3: TGTGCCAGCACCGCGACTAGCGGTCAAGAGACCCAGTACTTC. It translates to CASTATSGQETQYF.

This clonotype came up many times. CDR3 bases: TGCAGTGTCCCTTTCCCGGGCCAAGGGTTCAATGAGCAGTTCTTC. This gives the protein CSVPFPGQGFNEQFF. V and J are TRBV20-1 and TRBJ2-1; D call uncertain. The CDR3 covers 15 residues. Germline V gene data show CDR1 as DFQATT and CDR2 as SNEGSKA (reference sequence). V lost 7 bases to trimming and J lost 6 bases, with 22 bases between them.

In this sample, this clonotype turned up many times. V gene TRBV12-5 combines with J gene TRBJ1-1; the D is unclear. The CDR3 sequence is 11 residues long. Trimming cost V 3 bases and J 5 bases, with 4 bases left between them. The germline V gene encodes CDR1 LGHNT and CDR2 FRNRAP. The CDR3, as DNA: TGTGCTAGTGGTTTAGGGACTGAAGCTTTCTTT. Encoded protein: CASGLGTEAFF.

Points on this clonotype: A clone one base away is much larger, so this may be a read error. The CDR3 region has the DNA TGCAGTGCTAGCCCCCCGACAGGCGCAGATACGCAGTATTTT. This codes for CSASPPTGADTQYF. The V and J genes are TRBV20-1 and TRBJ2-3; TRBD1 might be the D (6 bases). The germline V gene encodes CDR1 DFQATT and CDR2 SNEGSKA (reference sequence). The CDR3 extends over 14 amino acids. V lost 3 bases to trimming and J lost 4 bases, with 14 bases between them.

This clonotype was recorded many times. The J gene is TRBJ2-1, the V gene TRBV20-1; D is undetermined. Trimming took off 6 bases at V and 8 bases at J, with 23 bases between the two ends. The germline V gene encodes CDR1 DFQATT and CDR2 SNEGSKA (reference sequence). The CDR3 covers 15 residues. The CDR3 here is CSATSLVHPSYEQFF. CDR3 nucleotide sequence: TGCAGTGCAACCTCCCTAGTTCACCCCAGTTATGAGCAGTTCTTC.

In its sample, this clonotype was seen many times. The chain joins TRBV29-1 to TRBJ2-3; D is possibly TRBD1 (5 bases). In germline, CDR1 is SQVTM, CDR2 ANQGSEA. Trimming cost V 6 bases and J 1 base, with 14 bases left between them. This CDR3 is 14 amino acids long. CDR3 protein: CSVGAHRGTDTQYF. In DNA, the CDR3 is TGCAGCGTAGGGGCGCATCGAGGCACAGATACGCAGTATTTT.

This clonotype was detected ten times or more. This sequence joins TRBV12-3 or TRBV12-4 and TRBJ2-2; 8 bases align to TRBD1. V trimming: 8 bases; J trimming: 7 bases; junction bases outside the gene matches: 21. This CDR3 spans 18 amino acids. CDR3 loop: CASRLPPRQGAGDGELFF. The CDR3 DNA sequence: TGTGCCAGCCGCCTCCCCCCTAGGCAGGGGGCTGGAGACGGGGAGCTGTTTTTT.

This clonotype was observed at least ten times. The chain carries TRBV4-2 and TRBJ1-6; no reliable D call. V was cut by 0 bases and J by 0 bases, with 12 bases left in between. Germline V gene data show CDR1 as LGHNA and CDR2 as YNFKEQ. The CDR3 is 18 amino acids. The DNA for the CDR3 is TGTGCCAGCAGCCAAGATGCGCTTCTCGGCTCCTATAATTCACCCCTCCACTTT. This gives the protein CASSQDALLGSYNSPLHF.

This clonotype showed up just a few times. The CDR3 DNA reads as TGTGCCAGCTCACCACCCAGCGGGAGGGCGTCAGATACGCAGTATTTT. This sequence encodes CASSPPSGRASDTQYF. This sequence joins TRBV18 and TRBJ2-3; 10 nucleotides agree with TRBD2. Trimming removed 0 bases from V and 4 bases from J; junction bases left unmatched: 4. Germline lookup yields CDR1 KGHSH and CDR2 LQKENI. The CDR3 covers 16 residues.

This clonotype was found many times. The chain uses TRBV4-1 and TRBJ2-7, with D perhaps TRBD1 or TRBD2 (6 bases each). Germline loops: CDR1 MGHRA, CDR2 YSYEKL. The CDR3 consists of 15 residues. Deletions cut 1 base from V and 0 bases from J, with 10 bases between. The CDR3 DNA reads as TGCGCCAGCAGCCAAGGCGGGACATCCTCCTACGAGCAGTACTTC. The encoded protein is CASSQGGTSSYEQYF.

This clonotype was seen repeatedly, ten times or more. This chain links TRBV7-2 with TRBJ2-1; a weak D match, TRBD2 (5 bases). The germline V and J ends were trimmed by 0 bases and 16 bases, with 19 bases remaining between them. This CDR3 contains 14 residues. Germline CDR1 reads SGHTA; CDR2 reads FQGNSA. The CDR3 region has the DNA TGTGCCAGCAGCTTAGCGCTAGGGTCGGTGGAGGCCTTCTTC. This encodes CASSLALGSVEAFF.

This clonotype was seen many times. V and J are TRBV7-9 and TRBJ2-1; TRBD1 aligns across 9 bases. Germline V gene data show CDR1 as SEHNR and CDR2 as FQNEAQ (reference sequence). The V segment lost 6 bases and the J segment 6 bases; nucleotides outside the gene matches: 9. This CDR3 comprises 15 residues. The CDR3 sequence is CASRHRDRVINEQFF. CDR3 coding DNA: TGTGCCAGCAGGCATCGGGACAGGGTGATCAATGAGCAGTTCTTC.

The rearrangement uses TRBV5-1 and TRBJ1-1; D is ambiguous. Deletions cut 3 bases from V and 4 bases from J, with 19 bases between. Per germline, CDR1 SGHRS and CDR2 YFSETQ. This CDR3 spans 16 amino acids. The CDR3 reads CASSSRDPSPGTEAFF. Here the CDR3 DNA reads TGCGCCAGCAGCTCCCGGGATCCCTCCCCTGGCACTGAAGCTTTCTTT.

Many counts were recorded for this clonotype. The chain uses TRBV6-5 and TRBJ2-7, with D possibly TRBD2 on 5 matching bases. Germline CDR1 and CDR2: MNHEY and SVGAGI. This CDR3 comprises 16 residues. V was trimmed by 2 bases and J by 4 bases, leaving 18 bases between them. CDR3 sequence reads: CASSYIDYLRVYEQYF. The DNA for the CDR3 is TGTGCCAGCAGTTACATTGACTACCTAAGAGTTTACGAGCAGTACTTC.

This clonotype was picked up many times. The chain couples TRBV9 to TRBJ2-3; D is ambiguous. The CDR3 sequence is 17 residues long. The V end lost 3 bases, the J end lost 2 bases, and 19 bases lay between the germline ends. Germline V gene lookup returns CDR1 SGDLS and CDR2 YYNGEE. CDR3 in amino acids: CASSGGRDLAYTDTQYF. The DNA of the CDR3 is TGTGCCAGCAGCGGTGGTCGAGACTTGGCTTACACAGATACGCAGTATTTT.

This clonotype was observed a few times. The chain is built from TRBV5-1 and TRBJ2-5, with D perhaps matching TRBD1 (6 bases). Trimming removed 2 bases at V and 3 bases at J, with 11 bases between. The CDR3 totals 14 residues. CDR1 is SGHRS and CDR2 is YFSETQ in the germline V gene. CDR3 sequence: CASSLQGSEETQYF. For the CDR3, the DNA is TGCGCCAGCAGCTTACAGGGCAGCGAAGAGACCCAGTACTTC.

This clonotype occurred many times. This rearrangement joins TRBV15 to TRBJ2-3; TRBD2 might be the D (6 bases). The CDR3 covers 15 residues. Per germline, CDR1 LNHNV and CDR2 YYDKDF (reference sequence). The V and J ends lost 4 bases and 1 base respectively, with 12 bases between them. CDR3 region: CATSTITGGTDTQYF. DNA of the CDR3: TGTGCCACCAGCACGATTACGGGAGGCACAGATACGCAGTATTTT.